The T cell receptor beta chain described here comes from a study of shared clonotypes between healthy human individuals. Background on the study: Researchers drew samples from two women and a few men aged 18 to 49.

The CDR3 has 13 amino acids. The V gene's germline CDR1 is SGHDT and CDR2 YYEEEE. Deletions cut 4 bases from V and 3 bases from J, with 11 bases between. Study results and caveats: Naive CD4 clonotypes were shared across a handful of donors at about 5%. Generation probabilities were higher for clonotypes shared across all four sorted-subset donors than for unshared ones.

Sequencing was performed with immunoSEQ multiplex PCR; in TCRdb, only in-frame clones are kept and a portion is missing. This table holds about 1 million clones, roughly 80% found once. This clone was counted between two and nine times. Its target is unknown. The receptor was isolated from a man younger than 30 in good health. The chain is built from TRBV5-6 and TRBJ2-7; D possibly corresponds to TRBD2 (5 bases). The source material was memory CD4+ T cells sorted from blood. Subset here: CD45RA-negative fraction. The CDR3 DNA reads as TGTGCCAGCAGCGCCGGCCGGGGCTACGAGCAGTACTTC. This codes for CASSAGRGYEQYF.